This T cell receptor beta chain came from a study of blood T cell repertoires in COVID-19. Study-wide background: Sites in the United States, Italy and Spain provided acute and convalescent COVID-19 samples.

Trimming removed 1 base from V and 4 bases from J, with 13 bases in between. This CDR3 has 15 residues. Germline values: CDR1 SGHDN, CDR2 FVKESK. As handled by the study authors: For nucleated cells, counts were estimated from reference gene primer amplification. Here immunoSEQ multiplex PCR was the method, and the copy in TCRdb shows in-frame clones only, minus some. The V and J calls and clone size are taken from that table; D and trimming were inferred from the DNA. This sample has 110,000 to 150,000 clones, with around 89% found just once. V is TRBV14 and J is TRBJ1-2, with D perhaps matching TRBD1 (6 bases). This clonotype was sampled from a woman at least 80 years old with acute or convalescent COVID-19. Material for sequencing was peripheral blood. In nucleotides, the CDR3 is TGTGCCAGCAGCCAAGCCCCGGGACACCTCTATGGCTACACCTTC. Its protein is CASSQAPGHLYGYTF.